This TCR beta chain was recovered during a study of blood T cell repertoires in COVID-19. Study details: T cells, B-cell-depleted T cells, or PBMCs provided the cDNA or gDNA that served as material.

This CDR3 comprises 15 residues. Germline CDR1 reads SGHAT; CDR2 reads FQNNGV. V shed 4 bases and J shed 4 bases, with 16 bases lying between them. The table lists this clone with a few counts. As originally analysed: Amplification with reference gene primers provided the estimates of nucleated cell counts. Assay used: immunoSEQ multiplex PCR; TCRdb lists only in-frame clones, some missing. For V, J and clone size, that table is used; D and trimming come from the DNA. Seen here are about 220,000 clones, roughly 84% observed once, and the top ten hold 4.5% to 5.5%. The sequenced sample consisted of peripheral blood. This TCR was recovered from a woman aged 55 to 70 who had recovered from COVID-19. V and J are TRBV11-2 and TRBJ2-5; a weak D match, TRBD2 (6 bases). CDR3 sequence (DNA): TGTGCCAGCAGCTCTAGCGCCCCAGCGGGAGAGACCCAGTACTTC. Amino acids: CASSSSAPAGETQYF. Full variable domain (remainder filled in from reference TRBV11-2 and TRBJ2-5): EAGVAQSPRYKIIEKRQSVAFWCNPISGHATLYWYQQILGQGPKLLIQFQNNGVVDDSQLPKDRFSAERLKGVDSTLKIQPAKLEDSAVYLCASSSSAPAGETQYFGPGTRLLVL.